What follows describes a single T cell receptor (beta chain). The germline V and J ends were trimmed by 0 bases and 2 bases, with 11 bases remaining between them. CDR3 length: 16 residues. Per the germline V gene, CDR1 is LGHNA and CDR2 is YSLEER. Here immunoSEQ multiplex PCR was the method, and the copy in TCRdb shows in-frame clones only, minus some. The sample has around 55,000 clones; roughly 85% are singletons. These data originate in a study of blood T cell repertoires in COVID-19. The overall study: Acute-phase and convalescent COVID-19 samples originated in the United States, Italy and Spain. T cells, B-cell-depleted T cells, or PBMCs provided the cDNA or gDNA that served as material.

The rearrangement joins TRBV4-3 to TRBJ2-1; TRBD1 might be the D (6 bases). Sequencing was carried out using peripheral blood. The source of this sequence is a human donor in a cohort sampled during active or convalescent COVID-19. CDR3 DNA: TGCGCCAGCAGCCAAGAAGTGAAGGGGGCCTACAATGAGCAGTTCTTC. Protein sequence: CASSQEVKGAYNEQFF.